This paragraph reports one T cell receptor (beta chain). This CDR3 comprises 15 residues. The J segment lost 6 bases and the V segment lost 6 bases, leaving 13 bases of the junction unmatched. Germline V gives CDR1 SGHVS, CDR2 FQNEAQ. The data were taken from a study of blood T cell repertoires in COVID-19. Whole-study context: Whether acute or convalescent, the COVID-19 samples came from the United States, Italy and Spain. PBMCs, B-cell-depleted T cells, or T cells provided the cDNA or gDNA that made up the material.

Authors' processing steps: Reference gene primer amplification gave estimated nucleated cell counts. The repertoire was sequenced with immunoSEQ multiplex PCR; TCRdb's copy has only in-frame clones and lacks some. V and J calls and clone size are as listed in that table; D and trimming were resolved from the DNA. The sample shows roughly 48,000 clones, over 70% of them seen only once. Sequencing used peripheral blood. The V gene is TRBV7-8, the J gene TRBJ1-2; 7 bases are shared with TRBD1. The receptor was derived from a man between 65 and 80 years old with acute or convalescent COVID-19. The CDR3 region is CASSSLNGQDHGYTF. In DNA, the CDR3 is TGTGCCAGCAGTTCCCTCAACGGACAGGACCATGGCTACACCTTC.